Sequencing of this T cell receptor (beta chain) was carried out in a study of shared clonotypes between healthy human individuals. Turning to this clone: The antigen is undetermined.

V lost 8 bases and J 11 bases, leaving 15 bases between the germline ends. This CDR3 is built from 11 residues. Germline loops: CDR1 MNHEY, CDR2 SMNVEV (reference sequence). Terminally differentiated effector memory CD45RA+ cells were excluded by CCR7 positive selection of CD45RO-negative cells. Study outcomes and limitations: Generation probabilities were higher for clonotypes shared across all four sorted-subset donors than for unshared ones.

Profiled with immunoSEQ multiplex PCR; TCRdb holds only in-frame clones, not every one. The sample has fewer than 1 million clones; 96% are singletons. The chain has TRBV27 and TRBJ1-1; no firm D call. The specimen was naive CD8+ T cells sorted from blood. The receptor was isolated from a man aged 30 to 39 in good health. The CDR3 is CASRYNGRAFF. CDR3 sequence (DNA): TGTGCCAGCCGGTACAATGGACGGGCTTTCTTT.